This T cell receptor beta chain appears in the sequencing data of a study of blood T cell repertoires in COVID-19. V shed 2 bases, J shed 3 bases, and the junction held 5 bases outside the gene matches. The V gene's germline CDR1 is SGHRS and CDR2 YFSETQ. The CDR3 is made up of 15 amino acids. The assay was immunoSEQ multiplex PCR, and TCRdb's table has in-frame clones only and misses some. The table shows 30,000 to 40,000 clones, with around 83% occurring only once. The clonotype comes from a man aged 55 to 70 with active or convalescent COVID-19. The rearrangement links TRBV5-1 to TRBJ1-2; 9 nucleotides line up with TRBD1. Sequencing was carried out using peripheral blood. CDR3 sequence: CASSLNTGGDYGYTF. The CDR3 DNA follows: TGCGCCAGCAGCTTAAACACAGGGGGCGACTATGGCTACACCTTC.